The T cell receptor beta chain under discussion was sequenced for a study of immune heterogeneity within non-small cell lung tumors. CDR1 is KGHDR, CDR2 SFDVKD, per germline. The V end was cut by 3 bases, the J end by 5 bases, with 19 bases between. The CDR3 spans 17 residues. Multiplex PCR amplified TCR beta CDR3 with 32 V and 13 J primers. A single record per CDR3 protein comes from TCRdb applying MiXCR to the multiplex PCR reads. The sample lists thousands of distinct CDR3 sequences; 22% were seen once. Bulk tumor genomic DNA, roughly 590 ng per sample, was used as template. Widely spaced biopsies, several per primary tumor, were obtained at surgery. The patients were newly diagnosed with non-small cell lung cancer, had not been treated, and had curative surgery. Those donating were patients (newly diagnosed with non-small cell lung cancer) who were having surgery with curative intent.

The TCR was taken from a female donor with non-small cell lung cancer. The sample was lung tumor tissue. The chain employs TRBV24-1 and TRBJ2-1; possibly TRBD2 for D (5 bases). The CDR3 region has the DNA TGTGCCACCAGTGATCCTTATAGTGGCTTAGCGAACAATGAGCAGTTCTTC. It yields the protein CATSDPYSGLANNEQFF.